Sequencing of this T cell receptor (beta chain) was carried out in a study of blood T cell repertoires in COVID-19. Study as a whole: Material from acute and convalescent COVID-19 was sourced from the United States, Italy and Spain. T cells, B-cell-depleted T cells, or PBMCs supplied cDNA or gDNA.

Per the authors' pipeline: Reference gene primers were amplified, and this amplification served to estimate nucleated cell counts. Assay: immunoSEQ multiplex PCR; the TCRdb copy retains only in-frame clones and omits some. V, J and clone size were drawn from that table, and D and trimming were deduced from the DNA. The sample has around 210,000 clones, roughly nine tenths seen once. Losses at the gene ends were 0 bases for V and 6 bases for J; bases not matched to a gene: 6. Germline CDR1 is SQVTM and CDR2 is ANQGSEA. The CDR3 contains 15 residues. This receptor was identified in a woman between 65 and 79 years old with acute or convalescent COVID-19. V and J are TRBV29-1 and TRBJ2-3; 10 bases map to TRBD2. Sequencing was done on a sample of peripheral blood. The CDR3 coding sequence is TGCAGCGTTGAAGATTCTAGCGGGAGCCGTGATACGCAGTATTTT. It translates to CSVEDSSGSRDTQYF.